This TCR beta chain was sequenced in a study of blood T cell repertoires in COVID-19. Looking at the study overall: COVID-19 samples collected from the United States, Italy and Spain covered acute and convalescent phases. From T cells, B-cell-depleted T cells, or PBMCs came the material, which was cDNA or gDNA.

This CDR3 is 16 amino acids long. Deletions cut 3 bases from V and 4 bases from J, with 20 bases between. Germline CDR1 DFQATT, CDR2 SNEGSKA (reference sequence). In the original workflow: Amplification with reference gene primers provided the estimates of nucleated cell counts. TCRdb keeps only in-frame clones here, not all; method: immunoSEQ multiplex PCR. For V, J and clone size, that table is used; D and trimming come from the DNA. The table lists roughly 15,000 clones, about 73% of them singletons. A single count supports this clone. Sequences were obtained from peripheral blood. The clonotype was recovered from a boy aged 2 to 10 with active or convalescent COVID-19. The chain joins TRBV20-1 to TRBJ2-3, with D possibly TRBD2 on 5 matching bases. The CDR3 is CSASIRVGKYADTQYF. The CDR3 DNA is TGCAGTGCTAGTATCAGAGTCGGGAAATATGCAGATACGCAGTATTTT.